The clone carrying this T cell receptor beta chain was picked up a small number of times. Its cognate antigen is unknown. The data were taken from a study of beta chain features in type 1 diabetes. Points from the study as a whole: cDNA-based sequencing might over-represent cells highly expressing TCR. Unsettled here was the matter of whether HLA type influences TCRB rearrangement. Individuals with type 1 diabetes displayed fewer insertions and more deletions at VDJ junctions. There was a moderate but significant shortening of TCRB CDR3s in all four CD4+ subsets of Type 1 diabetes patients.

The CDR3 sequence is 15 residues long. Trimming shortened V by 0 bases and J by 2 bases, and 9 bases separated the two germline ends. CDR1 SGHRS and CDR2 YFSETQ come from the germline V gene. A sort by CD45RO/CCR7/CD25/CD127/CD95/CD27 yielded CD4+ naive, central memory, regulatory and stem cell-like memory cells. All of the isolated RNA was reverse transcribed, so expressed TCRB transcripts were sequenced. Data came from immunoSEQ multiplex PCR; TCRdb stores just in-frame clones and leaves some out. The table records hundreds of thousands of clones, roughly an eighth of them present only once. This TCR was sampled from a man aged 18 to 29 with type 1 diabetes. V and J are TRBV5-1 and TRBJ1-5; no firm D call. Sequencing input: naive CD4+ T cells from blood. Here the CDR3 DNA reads TGCGCCAGCAGCTTGGGTTCGGCAGGCAATCAGCCCCAGCATTTT. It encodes CASSLGSAGNQPQHF.